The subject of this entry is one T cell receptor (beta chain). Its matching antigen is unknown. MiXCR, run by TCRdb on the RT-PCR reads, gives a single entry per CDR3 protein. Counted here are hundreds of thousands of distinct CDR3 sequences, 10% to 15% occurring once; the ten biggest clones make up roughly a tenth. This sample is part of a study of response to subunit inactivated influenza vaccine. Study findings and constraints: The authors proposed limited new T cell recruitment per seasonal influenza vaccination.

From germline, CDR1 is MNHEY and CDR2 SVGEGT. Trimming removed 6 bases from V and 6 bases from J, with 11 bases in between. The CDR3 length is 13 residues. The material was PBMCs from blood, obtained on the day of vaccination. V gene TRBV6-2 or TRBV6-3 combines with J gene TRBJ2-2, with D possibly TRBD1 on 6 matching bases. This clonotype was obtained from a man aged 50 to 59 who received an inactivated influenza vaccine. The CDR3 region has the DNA TGTGCCAGCAGCACTACAGGGCCCGGGGAGCTGTTTTTT. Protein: CASSTTGPGELFF.